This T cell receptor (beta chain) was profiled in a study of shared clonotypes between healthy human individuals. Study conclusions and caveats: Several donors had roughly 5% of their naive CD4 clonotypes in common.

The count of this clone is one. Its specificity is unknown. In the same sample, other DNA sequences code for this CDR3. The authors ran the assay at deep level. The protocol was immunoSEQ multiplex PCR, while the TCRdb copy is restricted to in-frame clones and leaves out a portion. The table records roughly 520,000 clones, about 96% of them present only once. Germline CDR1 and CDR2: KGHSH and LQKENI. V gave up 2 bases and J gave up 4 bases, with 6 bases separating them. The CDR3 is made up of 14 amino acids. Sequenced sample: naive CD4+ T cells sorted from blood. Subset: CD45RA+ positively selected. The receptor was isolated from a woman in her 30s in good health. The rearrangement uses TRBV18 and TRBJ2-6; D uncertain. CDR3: CASSPGSGANVLTF. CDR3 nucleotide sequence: TGTGCCAGCTCACCAGGGTCCGGGGCCAACGTCCTGACTTTC.